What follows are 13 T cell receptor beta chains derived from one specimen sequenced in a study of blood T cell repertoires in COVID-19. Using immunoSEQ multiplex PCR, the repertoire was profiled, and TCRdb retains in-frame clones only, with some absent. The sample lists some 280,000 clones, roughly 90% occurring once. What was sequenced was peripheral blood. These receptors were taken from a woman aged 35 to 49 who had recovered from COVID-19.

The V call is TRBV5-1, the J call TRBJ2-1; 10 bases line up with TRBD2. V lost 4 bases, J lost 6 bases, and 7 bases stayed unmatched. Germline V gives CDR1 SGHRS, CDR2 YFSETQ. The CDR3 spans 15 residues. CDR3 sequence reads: CASSQLAGDSNEQFF. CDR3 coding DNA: TGCGCCAGCAGCCAGCTAGCGGGAGACAGCAATGAGCAGTTCTTC. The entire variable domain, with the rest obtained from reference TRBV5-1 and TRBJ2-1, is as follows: KAGVTQTPRYLIKTRGQQVTLSCSPISGHRSVSWYQQTPGQGLQFLFEYFSETQRNKGNFPGRFSGRQFSNSRSEMNVSTLELGDSALYLCASSQLAGDSNEQFFGPGTRLTVL.

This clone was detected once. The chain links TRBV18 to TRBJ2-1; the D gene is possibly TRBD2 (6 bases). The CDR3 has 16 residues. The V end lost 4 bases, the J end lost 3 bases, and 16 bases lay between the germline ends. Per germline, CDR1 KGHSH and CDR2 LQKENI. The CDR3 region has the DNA TGTGCCAGCTCACGTGGGGCGGGAAACAACTACAATGAGCAGTTCTTC. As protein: CASSRGAGNNYNEQFF.

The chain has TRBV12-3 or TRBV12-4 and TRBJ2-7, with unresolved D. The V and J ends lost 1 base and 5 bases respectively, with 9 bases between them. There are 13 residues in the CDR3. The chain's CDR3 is CASSLGTTDEQYF. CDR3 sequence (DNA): TGTGCCAGCAGTTTAGGTACTACGGACGAGCAGTACTTC.

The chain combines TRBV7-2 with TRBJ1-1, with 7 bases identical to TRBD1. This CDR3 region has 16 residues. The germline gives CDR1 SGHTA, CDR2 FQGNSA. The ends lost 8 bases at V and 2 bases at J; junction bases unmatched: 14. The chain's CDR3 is CASSTRGRGTNTEAFF. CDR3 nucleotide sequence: TGTGCCAGCTCGACCCGGGGCAGGGGGACAAACACTGAAGCTTTCTTT.

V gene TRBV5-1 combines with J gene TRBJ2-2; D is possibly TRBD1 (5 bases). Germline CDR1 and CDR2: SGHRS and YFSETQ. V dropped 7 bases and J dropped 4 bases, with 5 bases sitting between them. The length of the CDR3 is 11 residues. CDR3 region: CASQGTGELFF. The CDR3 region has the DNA TGCGCCAGCCAGGGCACCGGGGAGCTGTTTTTT.

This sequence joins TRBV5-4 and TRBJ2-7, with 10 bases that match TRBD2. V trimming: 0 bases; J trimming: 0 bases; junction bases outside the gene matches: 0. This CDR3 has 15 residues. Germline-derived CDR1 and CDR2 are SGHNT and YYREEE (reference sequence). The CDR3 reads CASSLASGSSYEQYF. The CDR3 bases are TGTGCCAGCAGCTTGGCTAGCGGGAGCTCCTACGAGCAGTACTTC.

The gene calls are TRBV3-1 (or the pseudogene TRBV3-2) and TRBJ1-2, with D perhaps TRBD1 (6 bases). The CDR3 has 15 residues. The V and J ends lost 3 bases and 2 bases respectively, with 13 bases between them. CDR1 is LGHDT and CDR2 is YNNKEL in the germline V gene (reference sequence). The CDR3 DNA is TGTGCCAGCAGCCAGCTGGGACACCTAAACTATGGCTACACCTTC. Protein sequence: CASSQLGHLNYGYTF.

The CDR3 loop reads CASRRAGSLHEQYF. CDR3 nucleotides: TGCGCCAGCAGGAGAGCGGGATCTCTACACGAGCAGTACTTC. V and J are TRBV10-2 and TRBJ2-7, with 7 bases that match TRBD2. CDR1 and CDR2 (germline): WSHSY, SAAADI. Trimming removed 6 bases from V and 5 bases from J; junction bases left unmatched: 10. The CDR3 contains 14 residues.

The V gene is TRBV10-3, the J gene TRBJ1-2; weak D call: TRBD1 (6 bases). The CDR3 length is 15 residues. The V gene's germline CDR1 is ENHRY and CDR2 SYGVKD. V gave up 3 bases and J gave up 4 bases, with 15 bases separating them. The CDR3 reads CAISEYETGPYGYTF. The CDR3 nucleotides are TGTGCCATCAGTGAATATGAGACAGGTCCCTATGGCTACACCTTC.

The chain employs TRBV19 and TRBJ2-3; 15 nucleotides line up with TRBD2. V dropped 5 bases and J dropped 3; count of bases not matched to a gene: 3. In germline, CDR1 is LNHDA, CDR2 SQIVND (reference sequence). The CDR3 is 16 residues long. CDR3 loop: CASSLGLAGGTDTQYF. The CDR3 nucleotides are TGTGCCAGTAGTCTGGGACTAGCGGGAGGAACAGATACGCAGTATTTT.

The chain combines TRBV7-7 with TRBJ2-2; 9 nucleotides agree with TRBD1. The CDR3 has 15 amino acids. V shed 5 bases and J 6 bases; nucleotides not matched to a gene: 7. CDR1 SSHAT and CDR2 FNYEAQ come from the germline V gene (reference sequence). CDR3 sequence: CASSPGQGFAGELFF. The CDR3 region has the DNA TGTGCCAGCAGCCCCGGACAGGGGTTCGCCGGGGAGCTGTTTTTT.

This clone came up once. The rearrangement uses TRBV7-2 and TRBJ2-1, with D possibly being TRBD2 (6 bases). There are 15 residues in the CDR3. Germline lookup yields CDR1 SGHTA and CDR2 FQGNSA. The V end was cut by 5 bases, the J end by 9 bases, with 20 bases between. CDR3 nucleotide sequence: TGTGCCAGCAGCCCCCGGGACTCTTTGTTCGGTGAGCAGTTCTTC. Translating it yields CASSPRDSLFGEQFF.

CDR3 nucleotide sequence: TGTGCCAGCAGCTCCTGGACTAGTCCACAAGAGACCCAGTACTTC. Translated: CASSSWTSPQETQYF. The chain has TRBV5-5 and TRBJ2-5, with TRBD2 identical over 7 bases. Germline CDR1 reads SGHKS; CDR2 reads YYEKEE (reference sequence). V lost 3 bases, J lost 2 bases, and 7 bases stayed unmatched. There are 15 residues in the CDR3.